The clone carrying this TCR beta chain has a handful of counts. As yet, its antigen is unknown. Germline V gives CDR1 SEHNR, CDR2 FQNEAQ (reference sequence). The CDR3 runs to 15 residues. V was clipped by 4 bases and J by 1 base, with 13 bases between them. The PCR employed 60 Vbeta primers together with 13 Jbeta primers. TCRdb keeps only in-frame clones here, not all; method: immunoSEQ multiplex PCR. The sample consists of 100,000 or so clones, over 75% of them appearing once. This sample was included in a study of cytomegalovirus exposure and HLA in healthy donors. Points from the study as a whole: Cytomegalovirus association was listed for around 170 TCR beta chains.

What was sequenced was PBMCs. V gene TRBV7-9 combines with J gene TRBJ1-1; possible D gene TRBD1, 6 bases. The sequence was obtained from a man aged 30 to 39 in good health and CMV-seropositive. As DNA, the CDR3 is TGTGCCAGCAGCTCTACTTTGGGACAGAACACTGAAGCTTTCTTT. This encodes CASSSTLGQNTEAFF.